The next 8 T cell receptor beta chains were all read from a single sample in a study of shared clonotypes between healthy human individuals (dated by TCRdb to the early 2020s). To prepare the library, the immunoSEQ multiplex PCR assay was applied. TCRdb took over this immuneACCESS table, retaining in-frame rearrangements with V and J assigned. Such tables are incomplete; in checked studies, under half of the missing clones stem from an unresolved V gene, and the remainder is unexplained. In all, the sample holds fewer than 550,000 clones, and about 79% of those were seen once. Jointly, the top ten make up about an eighth of the sample. The material sequenced was PBMCs. The receptors were gathered from a woman aged 40 to 50 in good health. Some clones in this sample may be carry-over from other donors' samples.

This clone came up a few times. The CDR3 sequence: CASSQSNRDPEAFF. The CDR3 region has the DNA TGCGCCAGCAGCCAAAGTAACAGGGACCCTGAAGCTTTCTTT. The rearrangement joins TRBV4-1 to TRBJ1-1; a possible D gene is TRBD1 (6 bases). Germline V CDR1 and CDR2: MGHRA, YSYEKL. V was cut by 2 bases and J by 6 bases, with 13 bases left in between. The CDR3 extends over 14 amino acids.

Of note for this clone: A single base is all that separates this from a far larger clone, so a read error is likely. This sequence joins TRBV10-1 and TRBJ1-4; TRBD1 might be the D (6 bases). The germline V gene has CDR1 WNHNN and CDR2 SYGVQD (reference sequence). Trimming cost V 4 bases and J 6 bases, with 18 bases left between them. There are 16 residues in the CDR3. The CDR3 DNA sequence: TGCGCCAGCAGTGTTAAGGGGGGGAGGAATGATGAAAAACTGTTTTTT. Amino acids: CASSVKGGRNDEKLFF.

The V gene is TRBV28, the J gene TRBJ2-1; TRBD2 matches at 9 bases. This CDR3 comprises 16 residues. With 5 bases clipped from V and 4 bases from J, the junction kept 9 bases outside the gene matches. The germline gives CDR1 MDHEN, CDR2 SYDVKM. In DNA, the CDR3 is TGTGCCAGCAGTGGATATAGCGGGAGTTTTTACAATGAGCAGTTCTTC. Translated: CASSGYSGSFYNEQFF.

This clone was counted many times. Additional DNA sequences in this sample encode the identical CDR3. The rearrangement uses TRBV10-3 and TRBJ2-7, with D possibly being TRBD1 (6 bases). CDR1 is ENHRY, CDR2 SYGVKD, per germline. CDR3 length equals 13 residues. Trimming pared 3 bases from V and 7 bases from J, leaving 13 bases between. CDR3 DNA: TGTGCCATCAGTGACCCGACAGGTGGGGAGCAGTACTTC. This codes for CAISDPTGGEQYF.

This clone was seen only a few times. The chain couples TRBV25-1 to TRBJ1-4, with 8 bases fitting TRBD1. Per germline, CDR1 MGHDK and CDR2 SYGVNS. The ends lost 4 bases at V and 2 bases at J; junction bases unmatched: 6. The CDR3 extends over 16 amino acids. The CDR3 bases are TGTGCCAGCAGTGGAGGCAGGGGGCTCACTAATGAAAAACTGTTTTTT. This codes for CASSGGRGLTNEKLFF.

The chain couples TRBV5-1 to TRBJ1-5; possible D gene TRBD1, 5 bases. The CDR3 extends over 14 amino acids. Trimming cost V 4 bases and J 5 bases, with 13 bases left between them. The germline gives CDR1 SGHRS, CDR2 YFSETQ. The DNA for the CDR3 is TGCGCCAGCAGCCCCGGGACTGAAGATCAGCCCCAGCATTTT. Amino acid sequence: CASSPGTEDQPQHF. The entire variable domain, with the rest obtained from reference TRBV5-1 and TRBJ1-5, is as follows: KAGVTQTPRYLIKTRGQQVTLSCSPISGHRSVSWYQQTPGQGLQFLFEYFSETQRNKGNFPGRFSGRQFSNSRSEMNVSTLELGDSALYLCASSPGTEDQPQHFGDGTRLSIL.

The chain links TRBV7-2 to TRBJ2-7; D gene uncertain. There are 12 residues in the CDR3. Trimming stripped 5 bases from V and 7 bases from J, with 12 bases between. The germline V gene encodes CDR1 SGHTA and CDR2 FQGNSA. CDR3 region: CASSSDSREQYF. Here the CDR3 DNA reads TGTGCCAGCAGCAGCGACTCTCGGGAGCAGTACTTC.

This chain joins TRBV10-3 and TRBJ1-1; D unclear. Trimming shortened V by 5 bases and J by 4 bases, and 11 bases separated the two germline ends. This CDR3 has 13 residues. In germline, CDR1 is ENHRY, CDR2 SYGVKD. CDR3 residues: CAISPGYSTEAFF. The CDR3 DNA follows: TGTGCCATCAGTCCGGGCTACTCCACTGAAGCTTTCTTT.